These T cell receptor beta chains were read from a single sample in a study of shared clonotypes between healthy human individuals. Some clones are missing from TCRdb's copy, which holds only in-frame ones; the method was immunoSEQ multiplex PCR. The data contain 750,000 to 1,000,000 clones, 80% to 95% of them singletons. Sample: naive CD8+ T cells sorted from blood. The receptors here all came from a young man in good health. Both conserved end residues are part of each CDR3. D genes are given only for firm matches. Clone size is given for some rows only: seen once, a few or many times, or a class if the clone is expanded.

cdr3_aa: CASSLPGWVDTQYF
cdr3_nt: TGTGCCAGCAGCTTGCCAGGGTGGGTAGATACGCAGTATTTT
d_call: NA
v_call: TRBV5-5
j_call: TRBJ2-3
clone_size: NA

cdr3_aa: CASSPPRTGGATVLNTEAFF
cdr3_nt: TGCGCCAGCAGCCCACCCCGGACAGGGGGCGCTACCGTTTTGAACACTGAAGCTTTCTTT
d_call: TRBD1
v_call: TRBV5-1
j_call: TRBJ1-1
clone_size: NA

cdr3_aa: CASRVAFSGSTDEQYF
cdr3_nt: TGTGCCAGCAGGGTAGCCTTTAGCGGGAGTACGGACGAGCAGTACTTC
d_call: TRBD2
v_call: TRBV2
j_call: TRBJ2-7
clone_size: NA

cdr3_aa: CASSGHVSNLATGELFF
cdr3_nt: TGCGCCAGCAGTGGCCACGTTTCTAACTTAGCCACCGGGGAGCTGTTTTTT
d_call: NA
v_call: TRBV10-1
j_call: TRBJ2-2
clone_size: NA

cdr3_aa: CSVEQQESSYNEQFF
cdr3_nt: TGCAGCGTTGAGCAACAGGAAAGCTCCTACAATGAGCAGTTCTTC
d_call: NA
v_call: TRBV29-1
j_call: TRBJ2-1
clone_size: NA

cdr3_aa: CASSGGQGIVDEQFF
cdr3_nt: TGTGCCAGCAGCGGGGGACAGGGGATCGTGGATGAGCAGTTCTTC
d_call: TRBD1
v_call: TRBV9
j_call: TRBJ2-1
clone_size: NA

cdr3_aa: CASSFWGEGNTIYF
cdr3_nt: TGTGCCAGCAGTTTTTGGGGGGAAGGAAACACCATATATTTT
d_call: NA
v_call: TRBV28
j_call: TRBJ1-3
clone_size: NA

cdr3_aa: CASSTGLAGGSYYEQYF
cdr3_nt: TGTGCCAGCAGCACGGGACTAGCGGGAGGATCCTACTACGAGCAGTACTTC
d_call: TRBD2
v_call: TRBV7-9
j_call: TRBJ2-7
clone_size: NA

cdr3_aa: CATLNRDRSYEQYF
cdr3_nt: TGTGCCACCCTGAACCGGGACAGATCCTACGAGCAGTACTTC
d_call: TRBD1
v_call: TRBV10-3
j_call: TRBJ2-7
clone_size: NA

cdr3_aa: CASSPHGGGDTEAFF
cdr3_nt: TGCGCCAGCAGCCCCCACGGCGGCGGGGACACTGAAGCTTTCTTT
d_call: NA
v_call: TRBV5-1
j_call: TRBJ1-1
clone_size: NA

cdr3_aa: CASMAGHNTGELFF
cdr3_nt: TGTGCCAGTATGGCTGGACATAACACCGGGGAGCTGTTTTTT
d_call: NA
v_call: TRBV19
j_call: TRBJ2-2
clone_size: NA

cdr3_aa: CASSVGGAIGSEQFF
cdr3_nt: TGTGCCAGCAGCGTGGGAGGGGCTATTGGGAGTGAGCAGTTCTTC
d_call: TRBD2
v_call: TRBV9
j_call: TRBJ2-1
clone_size: NA

cdr3_aa: CASSQASRTSDRIIHEQFF
cdr3_nt: TGCGCCAGCAGCCAAGCTAGTCGGACTAGCGATCGTATCATCCATGAGCAGTTCTTC
d_call: TRBD2
v_call: TRBV4-3
j_call: TRBJ2-1
clone_size: NA

cdr3_aa: CASSLYGDLYEQYF
cdr3_nt: TGTGCCAGCAGTTTATACGGGGACCTCTACGAGCAGTACTTC
d_call: NA
v_call: TRBV28
j_call: TRBJ2-7
clone_size: few

cdr3_aa: CASSLFLAGAHEQYF
cdr3_nt: TGTGCCAGCAGCTTATTCCTAGCGGGAGCACACGAGCAGTACTTC
d_call: TRBD2
v_call: TRBV7-2
j_call: TRBJ2-7
clone_size: once